A single sample gave rise to the 24 T cell receptor beta chains below, sequenced in a study of T cells in Graves' hyperthyroidism and ophthalmopathy. TCR beta CDR3 region amplification was performed from RNA transcripts. Primed by the HTBI set, a first-round RT-PCR was run on the TCR CDR3. TCRdb reanalysed the multiplex PCR reads using MiXCR and keeps one entry per CDR3 protein. The data hold 150,000 or so distinct CDR3 sequences, with about a tenth observed a single time. Material: blood. The receptors derive from a young woman with Graves' hyperthyroidism that later progressed to Graves' ophthalmopathy.

This clonotype was seen only a few times. The J gene is TRBJ2-5, the V gene TRBV28; D call uncertain. Per germline, CDR1 MDHEN and CDR2 SYDVKM. The CDR3 contains 14 residues. Trimming removed 7 bases from V and 0 bases from J, with 12 bases in between. CDR3: CASTRGGDQETQYF. The DNA for the CDR3 is TGTGCCAGCACCCGCGGCGGAGACCAAGAGACCCAGTACTTC. The full variable domain, rest sourced from reference TRBV28 and TRBJ2-5, is DVKVTQSSRYLVKRTGEKVFLECVQDMDHENMFWYRQDPGLGLRLIYFSYDVKMKEKGDIPEGYSVSREKKERFSLILESASTNQTSMYLCASTRGGDQETQYFGPGTRLLVL.

This clonotype was detected ten times or more. The genes are TRBV28 and TRBJ1-1, with D possibly being TRBD1 (5 bases). Germline CDR1 MDHEN, CDR2 SYDVKM. This CDR3 comprises 15 residues. Trimming shortened V by 5 bases and J by 4 bases, and 17 bases separated the two germline ends. The CDR3 DNA sequence: TGTGCCAGCAGTGAACCGGGACGGGGGGGCACTGAAGCTTTCTTT. Its translation is CASSEPGRGGTEAFF. Full variable domain (missing parts from reference TRBV28 and TRBJ1-1): DVKVTQSSRYLVKRTGEKVFLECVQDMDHENMFWYRQDPGLGLRLIYFSYDVKMKEKGDIPEGYSVSREKKERFSLILESASTNQTSMYLCASSEPGRGGTEAFFGQGTRLTVV.

This clonotype was counted many times. V is TRBV7-2 and J is TRBJ2-4; D remains ambiguous. The germline V and J ends were trimmed by 2 bases and 7 bases, with 6 bases remaining between them. Germline V CDR1 and CDR2: SGHTA, FQGNSA. This CDR3 spans 12 amino acids. Written as DNA, the CDR3 is TGTGCCAGCAGCTTACCCGGGAACATTCAGTACTTC. Translation: CASSLPGNIQYF.

This clonotype was recorded at least ten times. The rearrangement uses TRBV7-8 and TRBJ2-7; 7 bases match TRBD1. With 1 base clipped from V and 2 bases from J, the junction kept 14 bases outside the gene matches. In germline, CDR1 is SGHVS, CDR2 FQNEAQ. The CDR3 is 18 residues long. The CDR3 protein is CASSLGRLTGLLAYEQYF. The CDR3 nucleotides are TGTGCCAGCAGCTTAGGACGCCTGACAGGGTTGTTAGCCTACGAGCAGTACTTC.

This clonotype appeared many times. The chain links TRBV6-1 to TRBJ1-1; perhaps TRBD1 as D (6 bases). Germline V gene sequence: CDR1 MNHNS, CDR2 SASEGT. Trimming pared 6 bases from V and 6 bases from J, leaving 17 bases between. This CDR3 is built from 14 residues. The CDR3 loop reads CASRLGGIDSEAFF. For the CDR3, the DNA is TGTGCCAGCAGGCTAGGGGGTATTGACTCTGAAGCTTTCTTT.

This clonotype was picked up a small number of times. The chain employs TRBV18 and TRBJ2-6; no clear D gene. The CDR3 extends over 18 amino acids. Trimming removed 3 bases from V and 4 bases from J, with 19 bases in between. CDR1 and CDR2 from the germline V gene are KGHSH and LQKENI. CDR3 residues: CASSPNDADVAGANVLTF. As DNA, the CDR3 is TGTGCCAGCTCACCTAACGACGCGGACGTGGCGGGGGCCAACGTCCTGACTTTC.

This clonotype was detected many times. This chain joins TRBV30 and TRBJ1-1, with TRBD1 as a possible D gene (6 bases). V was trimmed by 2 bases and J by 0 bases, leaving 7 bases between them. Germline lookup yields CDR1 GTSNPN and CDR2 SVGIG (reference sequence). The CDR3 length is 13 residues. In nucleotides, the CDR3 is TGTGCCTGGAGTCCAGGGGTGAACACTGAAGCTTTCTTT. Amino acids: CAWSPGVNTEAFF.

This clonotype has a count of ten or more. V gene TRBV11-1 combines with J gene TRBJ2-1, with 9 bases matching TRBD2. The CDR3 has 16 amino acids. V lost 2 bases to trimming and J lost 6 bases; unmatched junction nucleotides: 8. Germline-derived CDR1 and CDR2 are SGHAT and FQDESV (reference sequence). The DNA of the CDR3 is TGTGCCAGCAGCTTAAGGCGGGAGGGCCCTTTCAATGAGCAGTTCTTC. It is translated as CASSLRREGPFNEQFF.

This clonotype was seen ten or more times. J is TRBJ1-2 and V is TRBV16, with D perhaps matching TRBD1 (6 bases). CDR1 and CDR2 (germline): KGHSY, FQNENV. V lost 4 bases, J lost 8 bases, and 14 bases lay in between. This CDR3 has 13 amino acids. CDR3 loop: CASSLTTGIGYTF. The DNA of the CDR3 is TGTGCCAGCAGCCTTACTACAGGGATCGGCTACACCTTC.

At least ten counts were recorded for this clonotype. The rearrangement joins TRBV6-1 to TRBJ1-5; 12 nucleotides align to TRBD1. V lost 7 bases, J lost 4 bases, and 8 bases stayed unmatched. This CDR3 is 16 amino acids long. Germline V gene data show CDR1 as MNHNS and CDR2 as SASEGT. The CDR3 here is CASISGTGGYNQPQHF. The DNA of the CDR3 is TGTGCCAGCATCTCCGGGACAGGGGGCTATAATCAGCCCCAGCATTTT.

The table lists this clonotype with many counts. The chain uses TRBV2 and TRBJ1-5; D is perhaps TRBD1 (5 bases). The CDR3 spans 15 residues. Germline CDR1 SNHLY, CDR2 FYNNEI. Trimming took 1 base from V and 8 from J, leaving 15 bases between them. The CDR3 loop is CASSEGTGLKEPQHF. In DNA form, the CDR3 reads TGTGCCAGCAGTGAAGGTACAGGCCTAAAAGAGCCCCAGCATTTT.

V usage is TRBV19 and J usage is TRBJ1-5, with a possible D match to TRBD1 (5 bases). Trimming took off 8 bases at V and 0 bases at J, with 11 bases between the two ends. The CDR3 length is 14 residues. Looked up from germline, CDR1 is LNHDA and CDR2 is SQIVND (reference sequence). This CDR3 reads CASHRTDSNQPQHF. The CDR3 nucleotides read TGTGCCAGTCACAGGACGGATAGCAATCAGCCCCAGCATTTT.

The chain uses TRBV5-1 and TRBJ2-2; the D is unclear. Trimming shortened V by 6 bases and J by 3 bases, and 18 bases separated the two germline ends. CDR1 is SGHRS and CDR2 is YFSETQ in the germline V gene. The CDR3 loop spans 16 amino acids. The CDR3 nucleotides are TGCGCCAGCACTATATCGTTGGGTTCGGACACCGGGGAGCTGTTTTTT. It is translated as CASTISLGSDTGELFF. Full variable domain (outside the CDR3, taken from reference TRBV5-1 and TRBJ2-2): KAGVTQTPRYLIKTRGQQVTLSCSPISGHRSVSWYQQTPGQGLQFLFEYFSETQRNKGNFPGRFSGRQFSNSRSEMNVSTLELGDSALYLCASTISLGSDTGELFFGEGSRLTVL.

The chain combines TRBV4-2 with TRBJ2-7, with a possible D match to TRBD1 (5 bases). The CDR3 extends over 15 amino acids. Germline V lookup: CDR1 LGHNA, CDR2 YNFKEQ. V was clipped by 1 base and J by 5 bases, with 15 bases between them. CDR3 amino acids: CASSQVSAGFDEQYF. The CDR3 DNA follows: TGTGCCAGCAGCCAAGTTTCCGCAGGGTTCGACGAGCAGTACTTC.

There are many counts of this clonotype. CDR3 in amino acids: CATSRESGWNYGYTF. Written as DNA, the CDR3 is TGTGCCACCAGCAGAGAATCCGGGTGGAACTATGGCTACACCTTC. The genes are TRBV15 and TRBJ1-2, with D hard to call. This CDR3 has 15 amino acids. Germline V gene sequence: CDR1 LNHNV, CDR2 YYDKDF (reference sequence). Trimming stripped 0 bases from V and 2 bases from J, with 10 bases between.

This clonotype was counted many times. This chain uses TRBV20-1 with TRBJ2-7; 8 nucleotides align to TRBD1. This CDR3 is built from 13 residues. The J segment lost 4 bases and the V segment lost 3 bases, leaving 5 bases of the junction unmatched. From germline, CDR1 is DFQATT and CDR2 SNEGSKA (reference sequence). CDR3 in DNA: TGCAGTGCTAGCGGACAGGGACGGTACGAGCAGTACTTC. Translated, it gives CSASGQGRYEQYF.

The table lists this clonotype with many counts. The chain couples TRBV20-1 to TRBJ2-3; the match to TRBD2 covers 8 bases. The CDR3 runs 14 residues. Germline V CDR1 and CDR2: DFQATT, SNEGSKA (reference sequence). V lost 3 bases and J lost 0; bases outside the gene matches: 2. This chain's CDR3 is CSARASGSTDTQYF. In DNA form, the CDR3 reads TGCAGTGCTAGGGCTAGCGGGAGCACAGATACGCAGTATTTT.

This clonotype was seen only a few times. The V call is TRBV19, the J call TRBJ1-2; no definite D call. Trimming cost V 5 bases and J 7 bases, with 17 bases left between them. Looked up from germline, CDR1 is LNHDA and CDR2 is SQIVND (reference sequence). The CDR3 length is 14 residues. The CDR3 DNA follows: TGTGCCAGTAGTGGGTCCGCGGGCTCCTCTGGCTACACCTTC. Its protein is CASSGSAGSSGYTF.

This clonotype was counted many times. J is TRBJ2-3 and V is TRBV7-9, with 10 bases aligning to TRBD1. The CDR3 is 16 amino acids. The V gene's germline CDR1 is SEHNR and CDR2 FQNEAQ (reference sequence). Losses at the gene ends were 4 bases for V and 3 bases for J; bases not matched to a gene: 7. CDR3: CASSSWTGGGTDTQYF. DNA for the CDR3: TGTGCCAGCAGCTCGTGGACAGGGGGAGGGACAGATACGCAGTATTTT.

This clonotype was picked up many times. This chain joins TRBV6-2 or TRBV6-3 and TRBJ1-1; D may be TRBD1 (5 bases). The CDR3 spans 15 residues. With 0 bases removed from V and 0 bases from J, the gap between germline ends came to 8 bases. The germline V gene has CDR1 MNHEY and CDR2 SVGEGT. CDR3 sequence: CASSYSQGMNTEAFF. The CDR3 nucleotides are TGTGCCAGCAGTTACTCGCAGGGCATGAACACTGAAGCTTTCTTT.

Ten or more counts support this clonotype. CDR3 loop: CASSDYGGGSYEQYF. CDR3 sequence (DNA): TGTGCCAGCAGTGATTACGGGGGGGGTTCCTACGAGCAGTACTTC. The chain recombines TRBV6-1 with TRBJ2-7; TRBD2 matches 8 bases. The germline V gene has CDR1 MNHNS and CDR2 SASEGT. The CDR3 is 15 residues long. The J segment lost 1 base and the V segment lost 3 bases, leaving 5 bases of the junction unmatched.

On this clonotype itself: Relative to the germline gene, one junction end is altered; a read error may explain this. The chain recombines TRBV30 with TRBJ2-2; TRBD1 matches at 11 bases. The CDR3 length is 20 residues. Germline V lookup: CDR1 GTSNPN, CDR2 SVGIG (reference sequence). The CDR3: CAWSVLVSGQGAIITGQLFF. CDR3 nucleotide sequence: TGTGCCTGGAGTGTCCTAGTTTCCGGACAGGGGGCTATTATAACCGGGCAGCTGTTTTTT.

This clonotype was picked up a small number of times. The chain has TRBV20-1 and TRBJ2-7; 7 nucleotides agree with TRBD2. Germline V CDR1 and CDR2: DFQATT, SNEGSKA (reference sequence). This CDR3 region has 13 residues. V was clipped by 7 bases and J by 0 bases; unmatched bases: 6. The CDR3: CSGFGTTSYEQYF. CDR3 DNA sequence: TGCAGTGGTTTTGGGACTACCTCCTACGAGCAGTACTTC.

This clonotype has at least ten counts. The chain employs TRBV5-1 and TRBJ1-1, with D unresolved. This CDR3 spans 15 amino acids. Trimming removed 2 bases from V and 0 bases from J, with 11 bases in between. Germline V gene lookup returns CDR1 SGHRS and CDR2 YFSETQ. CDR3 coding DNA: TGCGCCAGCAGCTTAGACCTCGCTATGAACACTGAAGCTTTCTTT. Protein product: CASSLDLAMNTEAFF.